This T cell receptor (beta chain) appears in the sequencing data of a study of cytomegalovirus exposure and HLA in healthy donors. On the study more broadly: Around 80 million unique TCR sequences came from HLA-typed donors in an early release. Whole-study findings and limits: In a later analysis, donors in an Asian-associated ancestry cluster reportedly had fewer N-insertions in productive TCRs than the cohort mean. In a later analysis, parvovirus B19, influenza, CMV and Epstein-Barr virus appeared linked to several top co-occurrence clusters. Later analysis indicated greater clonal expansion among HLA-associated TCR beta chains than among equally common other chains.

The CDR3 runs 13 residues. The V gene end was trimmed by 8 bases and the J gene end by 3 bases; junction bases not matched to a gene: 6. Germline assignment: CDR1 SGHVS and CDR2 FQNEAQ. The PCR used 60 Vbeta and 13 Jbeta primers. Only in-frame clones appear in the TCRdb table, and some are missing; sequencing was by immunoSEQ multiplex PCR. The data show around 110,000 clones, more than 65% seen once. To note about this clone: Its antigen is unknown.

This sequence originates from a boy aged 5-17 years in good health and CMV-seronegative. The chain has TRBV7-8 and TRBJ2-7; 8 bases agree with TRBD1. Sequencing was done on a sample of PBMCs. CDR3: CASGDRGRYEQYF. The DNA of the CDR3 is TGTGCCAGCGGAGACAGGGGTCGCTACGAGCAGTACTTC.